This T cell receptor (beta chain) was identified in a study of blood T cell repertoires in COVID-19. Sequenced by immunoSEQ multiplex PCR; TCRdb stores in-frame clones only, minus some. The sample lists roughly 110,000 clones, approximately 85% occurring once. In its sample, this clone was seen a few times. Material for sequencing was peripheral blood. The receptor's source is a man aged 35 to 55 with acute or convalescent COVID-19.

CDR3: CASSPIPRTKSTDTQYF. CDR3 in DNA: TGTGCCAGCTCACCCATTCCCCGGACAAAAAGCACAGATACGCAGTATTTT. V and J are TRBV18 and TRBJ2-3; D perhaps matches TRBD1 (5 bases). This CDR3 contains 17 residues. Germline loops: CDR1 KGHSH, CDR2 LQKENI. V lost 3 bases, J lost 0 bases, and 16 bases lay in between.